The clone carrying this T cell receptor (beta chain) was observed a handful of times. What it binds is unknown. This entry comes from a study of T-cell reconstitution after alpha-beta-depleted transplantation in children. V lost 6 bases, J lost 4 bases, and 13 bases stayed unmatched. This CDR3 spans 17 amino acids. Germline V lookup: CDR1 MNHEY, CDR2 SVGEGT. Molecular barcoding with unique molecular identifiers was used for the TCRbeta library. MiXCR, applied by TCRdb to the PCR reads, yields one record per CDR3 protein. Of about 500,000 distinct CDR3 sequences in the sample, about an eighth were seen once. Study results and limitations: Expanded graft clones, several hundred of them, were reportedly the source of alpha-beta T cells about two months after transplant.

The sequence was obtained from a female patient aged 2-9 years who had a stem cell transplant for aplastic anemia, so the T cells may come from the graft donor. The V call is TRBV6-2 or TRBV6-3, the J call TRBJ2-1; the match to TRBD2 covers 9 bases. Sequences were derived from PBMCs, mostly from graft donor cells, sampled 180 days after TCRalphabeta/CD19-depleted stem cell transplant. This CDR3 reads CASRGNRLAEQYNEQFF. CDR3 nucleotide sequence: TGTGCCAGCAGGGGAAACAGACTAGCGGAGCAATACAATGAGCAGTTCTTC.